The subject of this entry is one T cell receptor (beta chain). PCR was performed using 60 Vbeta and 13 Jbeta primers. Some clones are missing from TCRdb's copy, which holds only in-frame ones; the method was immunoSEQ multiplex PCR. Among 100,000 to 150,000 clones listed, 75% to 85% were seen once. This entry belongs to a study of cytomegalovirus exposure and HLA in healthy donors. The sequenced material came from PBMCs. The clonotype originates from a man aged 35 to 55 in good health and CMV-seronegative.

CDR3: CASSSFVTEAFF. DNA for the CDR3: TGTGCCAGTAGTTCTTTTGTAACTGAAGCTTTCTTT. V is TRBV19 and J is TRBJ1-1; no reliable D call. V was shortened by 5 bases and J by 5 bases, with 9 bases between the two germline ends. Germline lookup yields CDR1 LNHDA and CDR2 SQIVND (reference sequence). This CDR3 has 12 residues.